This TCR beta chain was sequenced during a study of liver allograft versus peripheral blood T cells. Turning to the study itself: Recipients' peripheral blood served as the comparator for T cell receptor repertoires in transplanted livers. Study-level points and caveats: As reported, T cell receptor repertoires inside liver allografts differed from those present in peripheral blood.

Relative to its sample, this clonotype is large. Its antigen is currently unknown. TCRdb redid the calling of the reads with MiXCR, one entry per CDR3 protein. Here the sample spans about 2,600 distinct CDR3 sequences, 19% being singletons. V gave up 5 bases and J gave up 2 bases, with 15 bases separating them. The CDR3 is 15 amino acids. Germline V gene sequence: CDR1 SGHAT, CDR2 FQNNGV. This sequence originates from a human patient who had a liver transplant. The graft donor may have contributed some T cells. V usage is TRBV11-2 and J usage is TRBJ1-1; tentatively, D is TRBD1 (6 bases). CDR3 sequence (DNA): TGTGCCAGCAGCATCCAGTGGACAGCTAACACTGAAGCTTTCTTT. It specifies CASSIQWTANTEAFF.